This T cell receptor (beta chain) was captured by sequencing in a study of T cell changes during pregnancy in multiple sclerosis. Clones were sequenced by immunoSEQ multiplex PCR, and TCRdb holds only the in-frame ones, with some missing. Here the sample spans 70,000 to 100,000 clones, 85% to 95% being singletons. This clone came up once. The length of the CDR3 is 14 residues. The germline V gene encodes CDR1 SGHDT and CDR2 YYEEEE. The V end lost 3 bases, the J end lost 8 bases, and 17 bases lay between the germline ends. The receptor's source is a female donor with multiple sclerosis, enrolled in a pregnancy study. Sequenced material: peripheral blood, taken in the first trimester of pregnancy. The V call is TRBV5-6, the J call TRBJ1-2, with a tentative D call TRBD1 (5 bases). This chain's CDR3 is CASSYPAGHLGYTF. DNA for the CDR3: TGTGCCAGCAGCTATCCCGCAGGGCACCTGGGCTACACCTTC.